The 4 T cell receptor beta chains below were found in one sample sequenced in a study of T cell repertoires in cytomegalovirus infection. TCRdb re-called the reads through MiXCR, storing one row per CDR3 protein. The sample yields 300,000 to 450,000 distinct CDR3 sequences, less than 20% seen once. Specimen: PBMCs. The receptors derive from a human donor in good health (CMV status not recorded). Some clones in this sample may be carry-over from other donors' samples.

This clonotype was detected many times. The V and J genes are TRBV5-1 and TRBJ2-7; TRBD1 agrees at 7 bases. CDR1 SGHRS and CDR2 YFSETQ come from the germline V gene. J was trimmed by 3 bases and V by 4 bases; bases with no gene match: 10. This CDR3 is 15 amino acids long. The CDR3: CASSPTDRPVYEQYF. The CDR3 nucleotides are TGCGCCAGCAGCCCGACGGACAGGCCCGTCTACGAGCAGTACTTC.

As for this clonotype: This may stem from a read error, because a much larger clone lies one nucleotide away. J is TRBJ1-1 and V is TRBV7-8, with 7 bases aligning to TRBD1. The CDR3 loop spans 15 amino acids. Germline CDR1 reads SGHVS; CDR2 reads FQNEAQ. CDR3: CASSLPGQTNTEAYF. CDR3 bases: TGTGCCAGCAGCTTACCGGGACAGACGAACACTGAAGCTTACTTT. Filled out from reference TRBV7-8 and TRBJ1-1, the complete variable domain reads GAGVSQSPRYKVAKRGQDVALRCDPISGHVSLFWYQQALGQGPEFLTYFQNEAQLDKSGLPSDRFFAERPEGSVSTLKIQRTQQEDSAVYLCASSLPGQTNTEAYFGQGTRLTVV.

The chain links TRBV10-3 to TRBJ2-7; tentatively, D is TRBD1 (5 bases). The CDR3 is made up of 17 amino acids. The V gene's germline CDR1 is ENHRY and CDR2 SYGVKD. V lost 9 bases to trimming and J lost 0 bases, with 24 bases between them. The CDR3 spells CAINKEGPQGSSYEQYF. CDR3 bases: TGTGCCATAAATAAAGAAGGGCCGCAGGGAAGCTCCTACGAGCAGTACTTC.

The table lists this clonotype with a few counts. This sequence joins TRBV28 and TRBJ1-2; tentatively, D is TRBD1 (6 bases). The CDR3 totals 13 residues. The V gene's germline CDR1 is MDHEN and CDR2 SYDVKM. Trimming stripped 6 bases from V and 8 bases from J, with 16 bases between. CDR3 protein: CASSLTGLRGYTF. The DNA of the CDR3 is TGTGCCAGCAGCCTCACAGGGCTTAGGGGCTACACCTTC.